Sequencing of this TCR beta chain was carried out in a study of cytomegalovirus exposure and HLA in healthy donors. The PCR employed 60 Vbeta primers together with 13 Jbeta primers. The repertoire was sequenced with immunoSEQ multiplex PCR; TCRdb's copy has only in-frame clones and lacks some. Of about 200,000 clones listed, 80% to 85% were seen once; the top ten hold approximately 6.5%. V was pared by 5 bases and J by 0 bases, with 10 bases between. The CDR3 is made up of 14 amino acids. Germline V gives CDR1 SGHTA, CDR2 FQGNSA. The sequence derives from a woman in her 50s in good health and CMV-seropositive. The gene calls are TRBV7-2 and TRBJ1-2; D is unresolved. Sequencing was done on a sample of PBMCs. CDR3 in DNA: TGTGCCAGCAGCATTGAACATTCTAACTATGGCTACACCTTC. Protein: CASSIEHSNYGYTF.